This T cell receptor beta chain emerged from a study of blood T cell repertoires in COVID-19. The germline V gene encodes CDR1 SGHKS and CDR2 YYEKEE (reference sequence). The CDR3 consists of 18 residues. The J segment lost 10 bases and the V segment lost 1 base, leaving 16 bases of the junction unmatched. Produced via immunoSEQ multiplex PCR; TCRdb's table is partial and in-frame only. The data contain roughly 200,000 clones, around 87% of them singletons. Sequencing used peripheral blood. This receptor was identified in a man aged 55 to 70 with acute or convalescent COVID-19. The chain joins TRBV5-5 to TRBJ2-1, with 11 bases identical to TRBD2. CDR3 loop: CASSLSPPGLAVLGEQFF. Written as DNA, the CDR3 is TGTGCCAGCAGCTTGTCCCCCCCGGGACTAGCGGTCCTCGGAGAGCAGTTCTTC.